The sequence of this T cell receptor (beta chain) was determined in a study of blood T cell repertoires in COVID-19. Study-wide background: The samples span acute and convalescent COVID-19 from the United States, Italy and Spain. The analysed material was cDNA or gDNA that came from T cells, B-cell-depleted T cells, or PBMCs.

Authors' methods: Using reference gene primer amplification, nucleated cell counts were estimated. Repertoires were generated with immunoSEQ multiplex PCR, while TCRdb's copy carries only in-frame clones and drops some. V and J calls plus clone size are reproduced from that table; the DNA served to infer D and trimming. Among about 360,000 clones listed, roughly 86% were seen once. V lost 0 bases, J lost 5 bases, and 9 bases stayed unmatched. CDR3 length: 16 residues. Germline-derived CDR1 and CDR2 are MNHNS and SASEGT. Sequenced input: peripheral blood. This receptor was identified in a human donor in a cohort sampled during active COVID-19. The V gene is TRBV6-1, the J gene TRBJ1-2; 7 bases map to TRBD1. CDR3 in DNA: TGTGCCAGCAGTGAAGCCGGAGGGGGCGATGGGTATGGCTACACCTTC. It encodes CASSEAGGGDGYGYTF.